In this sample, the clone carrying this TCR beta chain turned up a few times. Its cognate antigen is unknown. Amplification used primers for 54 TRBV and 13 TRBJ segments. The table came from immunoSEQ multiplex PCR; TCRdb's copy has only in-frame clones and leaves some out. The sample records about 89,000 clones, roughly 86% being singletons. The record originates from a study of T cell repertoires and HLA-DP antigens. Overall study: Average DNA input: around 200 ng for CD137+CD4+ sorts, roughly 1.2 ug pre-culture. Overall study findings and caveats: Against both alloantigens, CD137+ clonality was similar, roughly 0.42.

The clonotype originates from a man aged 45-65 years in good health and CMV-seronegative. The source material was CD4+ T cells from PBMCs.

Written as DNA, the CDR3 is TGTGCCAGCAGTGCGATAGCGGGGACTTACAATGAGCAGTTCTTC. It specifies CASSAIAGTYNEQFF. The genes are TRBV7-2 and TRBJ2-1; TRBD2 matches 8 bases. V shed 6 bases, J shed 4 bases, and the junction held 8 bases outside the gene matches. The CDR3 spans 15 residues. Germline V gene data show CDR1 as SGHTA and CDR2 as FQGNSA.